These 18 T cell receptor beta chains originate from one sample sequenced in a study of control samples from healthy donors and cancer patients. Sequencing used immunoSEQ multiplex PCR; TCRdb keeps in-frame clones, though not all of them. Here the sample spans more than 95,000 clones, around 92% being singletons. The sequenced material came from PBMCs. All receptors derive from a man of 80 years or more with head and neck cancer.

This chain links TRBV3-1 (or the pseudogene TRBV3-2) with TRBJ2-1; 8 positions agree with TRBD2. The CDR3 consists of 15 residues. Germline assignment: CDR1 LGHDT and CDR2 YNNKEL (reference sequence). V trimming: 0 bases; J trimming: 10 bases; junction bases outside the gene matches: 8. CDR3 sequence reads: CASSQDMREAGEQFF. As DNA, the CDR3 is TGTGCCAGCAGCCAAGATATGCGGGAGGCGGGCGAGCAGTTCTTC.

The rearrangement uses TRBV2 and TRBJ2-3, with D maybe TRBD2 (6 bases). V was cut by 3 bases and J by 4 bases, with 11 bases left in between. The CDR3 is 14 amino acids. CDR1 is SNHLY and CDR2 is FYNNEI in the germline V gene. CDR3 sequence (DNA): TGTGCCAGCAGTGATACCCCGGGAGCAGATACGCAGTATTTT. Protein: CASSDTPGADTQYF.

The count of this clone is one. The chain recombines TRBV10-2 with TRBJ2-3, with 10 bases aligning to TRBD2. V trimming: 4 bases; J trimming: 3 bases; junction bases outside the gene matches: 7. The germline V gene has CDR1 WSHSY and CDR2 SAAADI. The CDR3 consists of 16 residues. DNA for the CDR3: TGCGCCAGCAGTGGGAGCGGGAGGGCCGGGACAGATACGCAGTATTTT. Residues: CASSGSGRAGTDTQYF.

The rearrangement links TRBV14 to TRBJ2-1; TRBD2 matches 10 bases. After removal of 4 bases from V and 7 bases from J, the junction contained 7 bases not matched to a gene. The germline CDR1 and CDR2 sequences are SGHDN and FVKESK. The CDR3 runs to 15 residues. The CDR3 reads CASSPRTSGQNEQFF. Written as DNA, the CDR3 is TGTGCCAGCAGCCCCCGGACTAGCGGTCAGAATGAGCAGTTCTTC.

This clone was observed a single time. The chain employs TRBV3-1 (or the pseudogene TRBV3-2) and TRBJ1-4; D remains unclear. The V gene's germline CDR1 is LGHDT and CDR2 YNNKEL (reference sequence). V dropped 0 bases and J dropped 4 bases, with 6 bases sitting between them. The CDR3 has 14 amino acids. The CDR3 DNA reads as TGTGCCAGCAGCCAAGAGCGTCTTAATGAAAAACTGTTTTTT. Protein: CASSQERLNEKLFF.

The chain recombines TRBV7-2 with TRBJ2-1, with 13 bases lining up with TRBD2. The J segment lost 8 bases and the V segment lost 1 base, leaving 2 bases of the junction unmatched. Germline CDR1 reads SGHTA; CDR2 reads FQGNSA. The CDR3 loop spans 15 amino acids. The DNA for the CDR3 is TGTGCCAGCAGCTTAGAACTAGCGGGAGGGTATGAGCAGTTCTTC. Its protein product is CASSLELAGGYEQFF. Filled out from reference TRBV7-2 and TRBJ2-1, the complete variable domain reads GAGVSQSPSNKVTEKGKDVELRCDPISGHTALYWYRQSLGQGLEFLIYFQGNSAPDKSGLPSDRFSAERTGGSVSTLTIQRTQQEDSAVYLCASSLELAGGYEQFFGPGTRLTVL.

The chain employs TRBV5-4 and TRBJ1-2; D may be TRBD1 (5 bases). Trimming stripped 4 bases from V and 7 bases from J, with 11 bases between. This CDR3 comprises 12 residues. Germline CDR1 SGHNT, CDR2 YYREEE (reference sequence). This CDR3 reads CASSPGTAGYTF. The CDR3, as DNA: TGTGCCAGCAGCCCGGGGACCGCTGGCTACACCTTC.

The chain links TRBV5-6 to TRBJ1-1; D uncertain. CDR1 and CDR2 from the germline V gene are SGHDT and YYEEEE. This CDR3 has 13 amino acids. The V end was cut by 0 bases, the J end by 1 base, with 4 bases between. The CDR3 DNA reads as TGTGCCAGCAGCTTGGCAGGGAACACTGAAGCTTTCTTT. This sequence encodes CASSLAGNTEAFF.

The genes are TRBV12-3 or TRBV12-4 and TRBJ2-1, with D perhaps matching TRBD1 or TRBD2 (6 bases each). CDR3 length: 12 amino acids. Trimming removed 5 bases from V and 8 bases from J, with 10 bases in between. The CDR3 spells CASSVGGYEQFF. Here the CDR3 DNA reads TGTGCCAGCAGTGTCGGGGGCTATGAGCAGTTCTTC.

The chain has TRBV10-2 and TRBJ1-2; D remains unclear. V lost 4 bases, J lost 7 bases, and 13 bases lay in between. The CDR3 has 13 residues. Germline V gene sequence: CDR1 WSHSY, CDR2 SAAADI. The CDR3 loop reads CASSAGSNGGYTF. CDR3 nucleotide sequence: TGCGCCAGCAGTGCTGGGTCCAACGGTGGCTACACCTTC.

The chain uses TRBV14 and TRBJ2-7; D gene uncertain. V was pared by 4 bases and J by 6 bases, with 16 bases between. The CDR3 contains 14 residues. Germline V gene sequence: CDR1 SGHDN, CDR2 FVKESK. Here the CDR3 DNA reads TGTGCCAGCAGCCCGGGCGGTCTGCTGTTCGAGCAGTACTTC. Translating it yields CASSPGGLLFEQYF. Looking up the rest from reference TRBV14 and TRBJ2-7 gives the full variable domain: EAGVTQFPSHSVIEKGQTVTLRCDPISGHDNLYWYRRVMGKEIKFLLHFVKESKQDESGMPNNRFLAERTGGTYSTLKVQPAELEDSGVYFCASSPGGLLFEQYFGPGTRLTVT.

The chain uses TRBV19 and TRBJ1-3; the D is unclear. The V gene's germline CDR1 is LNHDA and CDR2 SQIVND (reference sequence). The CDR3 sequence is 16 residues long. The germline V and J ends were trimmed by 10 bases and 2 bases, with 21 bases remaining between them. DNA of the CDR3: TGTGCCACCACCCAACCCGCGCCCCGCCCTGGAAACACCATATATTTT. Protein: CATTQPAPRPGNTIYF.

The chain links TRBV11-3 to TRBJ2-1; 10 positions agree with TRBD2. CDR3 length equals 15 residues. The germline CDR1 and CDR2 sequences are SGHNT and YENEEA. The V segment lost 5 bases and the J segment 3 bases; nucleotides outside the gene matches: 4. As DNA, the CDR3 is TGTGCCAGCAGCACCCGGACTAGCGGCTACAATGAGCAGTTCTTC. It translates to CASSTRTSGYNEQFF.

This chain links TRBV7-2 with TRBJ1-4; no firm D call. The ends were cut back, 5 bases at V and 0 bases at J, with 10 bases in the middle. The CDR3 is 15 residues long. CDR1 and CDR2 (germline): SGHTA, FQGNSA. In DNA, the CDR3 is TGTGCCAGCAGCAGACTCGGAGCAACTAATGAAAAACTGTTTTTT. It translates to CASSRLGATNEKLFF.

This chain joins TRBV6-5 and TRBJ1-2; 7 nucleotides agree with TRBD1. The CDR3 is 13 amino acids. V was pared by 8 bases and J by 1 base, with 4 bases of the junction left unmatched. The V gene's germline CDR1 is MNHEY and CDR2 SVGAGI. The CDR3 region has the DNA TGTGCCAGCGGACAGGCGGTTAACTATGGCTACACCTTC. It translates to CASGQAVNYGYTF.

The CDR3 region has the DNA TGTGCCAGCAGTTATGCCCCCACAGATACGCAGTATTTT. This gives the protein CASSYAPTDTQYF. The rearrangement uses TRBV6-5 and TRBJ2-3, with unresolved D. The CDR3 is made up of 13 amino acids. Trimming shortened V by 3 bases and J by 2 bases, and 6 bases separated the two germline ends. CDR1 MNHEY and CDR2 SVGAGI come from the germline V gene.

Only one count was recorded for this clone. CDR3 loop: CASSPGGRSDYGYTF. CDR3 coding DNA: TGTGCCAGCAGCCCGGGGGGCAGGTCGGACTATGGCTACACCTTC. V gene TRBV9 combines with J gene TRBJ1-2, with D perhaps matching TRBD1 (6 bases). V was clipped by 4 bases and J by 3 bases, with 16 bases between them. Looked up from germline, CDR1 is SGDLS and CDR2 is YYNGEE. There are 15 residues in the CDR3.

The table lists this clone with a count of one. The genes are TRBV6-5 and TRBJ1-3; D is uncertain. This CDR3 region has 15 residues. V was shortened by 6 bases and J by 3 bases, with 15 bases between the two germline ends. The V gene's germline CDR1 is MNHEY and CDR2 SVGAGI. The CDR3 reads CASSPRLLGGNTIYF. In nucleotides, the CDR3 is TGTGCCAGCAGCCCCCGACTACTAGGTGGAAACACCATATATTTT.